Given below is one TCR beta chain in context. Its matching antigen is unknown. Germline V gene sequence: CDR1 LGHNA, CDR2 YNFKEQ. The CDR3 contains 14 residues. Trimming shortened V by 0 bases and J by 10 bases, and 10 bases separated the two germline ends. This record belongs to a study of response to subunit inactivated influenza vaccine. Study outcomes and limitations: T cells newly recruited by each seasonal influenza vaccination are few, the authors suggested.

TCRdb re-called the RT-PCR reads through MiXCR, storing one row per CDR3 protein. Of about 580,000 distinct CDR3 sequences in the sample, approximately 14% were seen once. The genes are TRBV4-2 and TRBJ1-6, with a possible D match to TRBD1 (6 bases). This clonotype was obtained from a man aged 50 to 60 who received an inactivated influenza vaccine. Material: PBMCs from blood, obtained roughly 12 days after vaccination. The CDR3 region is CASSQDTGYSPLHF. Here the CDR3 DNA reads TGTGCCAGCAGCCAAGATACAGGGTACTCACCCCTCCACTTT.